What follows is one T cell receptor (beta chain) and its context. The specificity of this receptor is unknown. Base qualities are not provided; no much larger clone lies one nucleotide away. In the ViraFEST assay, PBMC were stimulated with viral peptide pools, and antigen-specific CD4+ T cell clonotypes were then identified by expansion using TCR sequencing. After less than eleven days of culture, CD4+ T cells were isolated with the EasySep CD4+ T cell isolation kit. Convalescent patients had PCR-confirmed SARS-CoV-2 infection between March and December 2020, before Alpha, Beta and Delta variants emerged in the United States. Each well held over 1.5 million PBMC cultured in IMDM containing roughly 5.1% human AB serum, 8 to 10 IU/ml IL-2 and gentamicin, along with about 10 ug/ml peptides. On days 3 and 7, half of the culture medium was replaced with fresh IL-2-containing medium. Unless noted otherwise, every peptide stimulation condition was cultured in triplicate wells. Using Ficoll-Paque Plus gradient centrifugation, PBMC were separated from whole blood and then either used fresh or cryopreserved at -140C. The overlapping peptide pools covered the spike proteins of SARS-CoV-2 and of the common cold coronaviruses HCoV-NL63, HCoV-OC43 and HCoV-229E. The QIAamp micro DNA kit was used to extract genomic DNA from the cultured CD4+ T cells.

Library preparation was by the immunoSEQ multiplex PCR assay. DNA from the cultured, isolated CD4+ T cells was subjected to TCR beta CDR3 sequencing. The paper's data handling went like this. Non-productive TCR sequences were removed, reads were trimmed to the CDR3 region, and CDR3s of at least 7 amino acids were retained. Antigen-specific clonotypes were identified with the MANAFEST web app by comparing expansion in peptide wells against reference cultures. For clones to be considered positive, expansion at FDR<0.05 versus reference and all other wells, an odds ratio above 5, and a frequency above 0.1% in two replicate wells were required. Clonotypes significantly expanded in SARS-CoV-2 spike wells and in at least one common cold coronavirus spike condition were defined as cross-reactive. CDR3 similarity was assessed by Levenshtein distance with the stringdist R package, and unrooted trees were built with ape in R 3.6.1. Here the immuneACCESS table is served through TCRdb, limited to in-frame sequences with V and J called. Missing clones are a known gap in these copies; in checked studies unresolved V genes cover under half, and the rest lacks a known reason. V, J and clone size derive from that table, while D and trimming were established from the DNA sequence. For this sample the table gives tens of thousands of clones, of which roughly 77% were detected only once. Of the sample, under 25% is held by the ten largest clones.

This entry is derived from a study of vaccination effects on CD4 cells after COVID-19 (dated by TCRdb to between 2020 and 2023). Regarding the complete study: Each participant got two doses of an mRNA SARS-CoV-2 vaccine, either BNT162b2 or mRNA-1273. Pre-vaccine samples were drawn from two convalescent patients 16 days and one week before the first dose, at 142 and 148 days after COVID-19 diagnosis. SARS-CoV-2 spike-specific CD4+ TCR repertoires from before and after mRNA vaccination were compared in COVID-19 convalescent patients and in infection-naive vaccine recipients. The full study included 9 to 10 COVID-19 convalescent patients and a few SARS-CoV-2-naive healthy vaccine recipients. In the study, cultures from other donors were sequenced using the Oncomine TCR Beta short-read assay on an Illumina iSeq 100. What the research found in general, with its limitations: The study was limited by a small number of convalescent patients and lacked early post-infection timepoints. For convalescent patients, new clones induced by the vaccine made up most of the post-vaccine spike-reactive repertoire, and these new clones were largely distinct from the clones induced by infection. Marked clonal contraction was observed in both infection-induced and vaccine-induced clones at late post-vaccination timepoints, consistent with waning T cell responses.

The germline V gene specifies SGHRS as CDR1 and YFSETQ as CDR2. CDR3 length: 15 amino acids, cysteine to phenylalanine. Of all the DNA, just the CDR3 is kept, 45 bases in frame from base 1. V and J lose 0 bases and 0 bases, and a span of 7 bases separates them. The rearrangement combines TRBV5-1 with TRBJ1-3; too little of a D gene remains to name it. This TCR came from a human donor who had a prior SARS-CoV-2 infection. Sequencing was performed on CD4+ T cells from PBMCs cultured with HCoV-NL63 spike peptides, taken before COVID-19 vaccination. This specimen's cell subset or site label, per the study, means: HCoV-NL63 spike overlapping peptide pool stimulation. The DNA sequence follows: TGCGCCAGCAGCTTGGAGGTAAACTCTGGAAACACCATATATTTT. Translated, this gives CASSLEVNSGNTIYF.